Each of the 19 T cell receptor beta chains below was sequenced from the same sample in a study of T cell changes during pregnancy in multiple sclerosis. Data came from immunoSEQ multiplex PCR; TCRdb stores just in-frame clones and leaves some out. This repertoire shows about 36,000 clones, around nine tenths found once; its top ten account for 11%. Material: CD8+ T cells from peripheral blood mononuclear cells, obtained in the third trimester of pregnancy. The receptors were gathered from a female donor with multiple sclerosis, enrolled in a pregnancy study.

The gene calls are TRBV5-1 and TRBJ2-3; D is uncertain. V was cut by 4 bases and J by 0 bases, with 12 bases left in between. There are 15 residues in the CDR3. CDR1 SGHRS and CDR2 YFSETQ come from the germline V gene. In DNA, the CDR3 is TGCGCCAGCAGCCCGGGTCGAGGAAGCACAGATACGCAGTATTTT. This sequence encodes CASSPGRGSTDTQYF. The variable domain in full, with the rest retrieved from reference TRBV5-1 and TRBJ2-3, is KAGVTQTPRYLIKTRGQQVTLSCSPISGHRSVSWYQQTPGQGLQFLFEYFSETQRNKGNFPGRFSGRQFSNSRSEMNVSTLELGDSALYLCASSPGRGSTDTQYFGPGTRLTVL.

This clone was picked up one time. The gene calls are TRBV7-7 and TRBJ2-1, with TRBD2 as a possible D gene (6 bases). V shed 5 bases and J shed 0 bases, with 14 bases lying between them. Germline CDR1 is SSHAT and CDR2 is FNYEAQ (reference sequence). This CDR3 has 16 residues. DNA of the CDR3: TGTGCCAGCAGCCAAACCGCGGGGCCCTCCTACAATGAGCAGTTCTTC. Translated, it gives CASSQTAGPSYNEQFF.

The CDR3 region has the DNA TGTGCCAGCAGTGTTCTTTACAGGGGGCTGGATGGCTACACCTTC. This gives the protein CASSVLYRGLDGYTF. The gene calls are TRBV6-1 and TRBJ1-2, with 9 bases fitting TRBD1. Germline V lookup: CDR1 MNHNS, CDR2 SASEGT. This CDR3 region has 15 residues. Trimming removed 4 bases from V and 6 bases from J; junction bases left unmatched: 9.

The chain joins TRBV14 to TRBJ2-5; TRBD1 agrees at 8 bases. This CDR3 is 17 amino acids long. CDR1 SGHDN and CDR2 FVKESK come from the germline V gene. V gave up 0 bases and J gave up 0 bases; unmatched junction bases: 6. In nucleotides, the CDR3 is TGTGCCAGCAGCCAAGATTGGACAGGGACGAACCAAGAGACCCAGTACTTC. Its translation is CASSQDWTGTNQETQYF.

The V call is TRBV14, the J call TRBJ2-5, with TRBD1 matching 7 bases. This CDR3 is 14 amino acids long. V shed 6 bases and J 2 bases; nucleotides not matched to a gene: 6. The germline V gene encodes CDR1 SGHDN and CDR2 FVKESK. CDR3 in amino acids: CASSPQGVQETQYF. In nucleotides, the CDR3 is TGTGCCAGCAGTCCCCAGGGGGTTCAAGAGACCCAGTACTTC.

The sample holds many counts of this clone. The rearrangement links TRBV5-4 to TRBJ1-2; tentative D call: TRBD1 (5 bases). Germline CDR1 SGHNT, CDR2 YYREEE (reference sequence). This CDR3 has 13 amino acids. Trimming took off 4 bases at V and 4 bases at J, with 11 bases between the two ends. CDR3 loop: CASSTGTLYGYTF. The CDR3 DNA sequence: TGTGCCAGCAGCACTGGGACTCTCTATGGCTACACCTTC.

This chain uses TRBV29-1 with TRBJ1-5; 9 bases are a match to TRBD1. V was pared by 6 bases and J by 7 bases, with 7 bases of the junction left unmatched. The germline V gene encodes CDR1 SQVTM and CDR2 ANQGSEA. This CDR3 has 13 amino acids. The CDR3: CSVSQGAGQPQHF. The CDR3 nucleotides read TGCAGCGTCTCACAGGGGGCAGGGCAGCCCCAGCATTTT.

Only one count was recorded for this clone. V is TRBV27 and J is TRBJ2-3; D possibly corresponds to TRBD2 (5 bases). Trimming took 7 bases from V and 2 from J, leaving 13 bases between them. The CDR3 contains 14 residues. Germline V lookup: CDR1 MNHEY, CDR2 SMNVEV (reference sequence). The CDR3 here is CASTSGDTTDTQYF. CDR3 coding DNA: TGTGCCAGCACCTCCGGGGATACCACAGATACGCAGTATTTT.

The chain combines TRBV9 with TRBJ1-2, with a tentative D call TRBD1 (5 bases). Germline values: CDR1 SGDLS, CDR2 YYNGEE. The CDR3 runs to 14 residues. Trimming took 0 bases from V and 8 from J, leaving 14 bases between them. The DNA for the CDR3 is TGTGCCAGCAGCGTAGGACTAGGGGAGGGGGGCTACACCTTC. Translating it yields CASSVGLGEGGYTF.

The chain is built from TRBV6-1 and TRBJ1-5; maybe TRBD1 (6 bases). The CDR3 is 14 amino acids. The V end was cut by 7 bases, the J end by 6 bases, with 16 bases between. CDR1 is MNHNS, CDR2 SASEGT, per germline. CDR3 DNA sequence: TGTGCCAGCAACGAAGGGGGGGACGGTCAGCCCCAGCATTTT. Its translation is CASNEGGDGQPQHF.

The J gene is TRBJ2-2, the V gene TRBV7-3, with D possibly matching TRBD1 (5 bases). This CDR3 contains 15 residues. With 2 bases removed from V and 8 bases from J, the gap between germline ends came to 15 bases. Germline V gene data show CDR1 as SGHTA and CDR2 as FQGTGA. The CDR3 spells CASSLPAGSAGELFF. The CDR3 region has the DNA TGTGCCAGCAGCTTACCTGCAGGGTCGGCTGGGGAGCTGTTTTTT. Supplemented by reference TRBV7-3 and TRBJ2-2, the full variable domain reads GAGVSQTPSNKVTEKGKYVELRCDPISGHTALYWYRQSLGQGPEFLIYFQGTGAADDSGLPNDRFFAVRPEGSVSTLKIQRTERGDSAVYLCASSLPAGSAGELFFGEGSRLTVL.

A single count supports this clone. The rearrangement joins TRBV27 to TRBJ2-5, with 9 bases that match TRBD1. The CDR3 spans 11 residues. With V trimmed by 10 bases and J by 4 bases, 1 base remained unmatched. Germline V gene sequence: CDR1 MNHEY, CDR2 SMNVEV (reference sequence). This CDR3 is CATTGGETQYF. The CDR3 nucleotides are TGTGCCACGACAGGGGGAGAGACCCAGTACTTC.

This chain uses TRBV7-2 with TRBJ1-3, with a tentative D call TRBD1 (5 bases). V gave up 4 bases and J gave up 3 bases, with 10 bases separating them. The CDR3 has 14 amino acids. Germline CDR1 SGHTA, CDR2 FQGNSA. CDR3 coding DNA: TGTGCCAGCAGCTGGCAGGGTCGTGGAAACACCATATATTTT. Protein: CASSWQGRGNTIYF.

The J gene is TRBJ2-3, the V gene TRBV6-4; 9 bases fit TRBD2. The CDR3 runs to 16 residues. Germline V CDR1 and CDR2: MRHNA, SNTAGT. The ends lost 0 bases at V and 2 bases at J; junction bases unmatched: 3. CDR3 sequence: CASSDSSSGDTDTQYF. As DNA, the CDR3 is TGTGCCAGCAGTGACTCGTCTAGCGGGGACACAGATACGCAGTATTTT.

The V and J genes are TRBV27 and TRBJ2-3, with TRBD2 matching 7 bases. V lost 8 bases and J lost 2; bases outside the gene matches: 10. CDR1 is MNHEY, CDR2 SMNVEV, per germline (reference sequence). The CDR3 spans 15 residues. The CDR3 DNA sequence: TGTGCCAGCTCGGAGGAAGCGGGGACCACAGATACGCAGTATTTT. Protein product: CASSEEAGTTDTQYF.

This clone has just one count. V gene TRBV6-5 combines with J gene TRBJ1-2, with a tentative D call TRBD1 (5 bases). Looked up from germline, CDR1 is MNHEY and CDR2 is SVGAGI. CDR3 length: 13 amino acids. The V end lost 6 bases, the J end lost 5 bases, and 13 bases lay between the germline ends. Here the CDR3 DNA reads TGTGCCAGCAGAATGGGACTCTCGTATGGCTACACCTTC. This sequence encodes CASRMGLSYGYTF.

This clone appeared a few times. V usage is TRBV19 and J usage is TRBJ1-5; 11 nucleotides line up with TRBD1. The V segment lost 6 bases and the J segment 0 bases; nucleotides outside the gene matches: 7. The length of the CDR3 is 17 residues. The germline V gene has CDR1 LNHDA and CDR2 SQIVND (reference sequence). The CDR3 loop reads CASSQGQGAYSNQPQHF. CDR3 DNA: TGTGCCAGTAGCCAAGGACAGGGGGCATATAGCAATCAGCCCCAGCATTTT.

The rearrangement links TRBV7-8 to TRBJ2-5; D gene uncertain. The J call may be in error: the DNA end matches TRBJ2-7 better. CDR1 is SGHVS, CDR2 FQNEAQ, per germline. The CDR3 has 14 amino acids. The CDR3 protein is CASSLGQVSYEQYF. CDR3 nucleotide sequence: TGTGCCAGCAGCTTAGGTCAGGTCTCCTACGAGCAGTACTTC.

This clone is termed medium-sized (0.01 to 0.1%). As DNA, the CDR3 is TGTGCCAGCAGCCAAGATCGCAGGATTTTTGCTTTCTTT. It specifies CASSQDRRIFAFF. This rearrangement joins TRBV4-2 to TRBJ1-1; D is uncertain. The CDR3 has 13 amino acids. Per the germline V gene, CDR1 is LGHNA and CDR2 is YNFKEQ. Trimming cost V 0 bases and J 11 bases, with 13 bases left between them.